A selection of T cell receptor beta chains follows, all from one sample in a study of cytotoxic CD8 clonotypes in ibrutinib-treated CLL. This table comes from immunoSEQ multiplex PCR, and its TCRdb copy is limited to in-frame clones, with some not included. The sample contains 15,000 to 20,000 clones, 65% to 70% of which appear only once. The material sequenced was PBMCs, taken before ibrutinib treatment. The receptors shown here come from a human donor with chronic lymphocytic leukemia. CDR3s include the opening cysteine and the closing phenylalanine or tryptophan. Fields, in order: CDR3 DNA, CDR3 protein, J gene, V gene, CDR3 length, D gene, clone size. D genes are given only for firm matches. A clone size is listed for some rows: how often the clone was seen (once, few, many), or a class if it is expanded.

cdr3_nt: TGTGCCAGCAGCTGGAGCGGGGGCACAGATACGCAGTATTTT
cdr3_aa: CASSWSGGTDTQYF
j_call: TRBJ2-3
v_call: TRBV7-8
cdr3_length: 14
d_call: TRBD2
clone_size: -

cdr3_nt: TGTGCCAGCAGTACAGGGATGGTTCGGGCAGATACGCAGTATTTT
cdr3_aa: CASSTGMVRADTQYF
j_call: TRBJ2-3
v_call: TRBV5-4
cdr3_length: 15
d_call: -
clone_size: few

cdr3_nt: TGCAGCGTTGCCGGGGCAGGGAGTCTTGAAGCTTTCTTT
cdr3_aa: CSVAGAGSLEAFF
j_call: TRBJ1-1
v_call: TRBV29-1
cdr3_length: 13
d_call: -
clone_size: -

cdr3_nt: TGTGCCAGCAGTGATCAGGGAACTAATTCACCCCTCCACTTT
cdr3_aa: CASSDQGTNSPLHF
j_call: TRBJ1-6
v_call: TRBV6-1
cdr3_length: 14
d_call: -
clone_size: -

cdr3_nt: TGCAGCGTCGGGACCCCTAGCAATGAGCAGTTCTTC
cdr3_aa: CSVGTPSNEQFF
j_call: TRBJ2-1
v_call: TRBV29-1
cdr3_length: 12
d_call: -
clone_size: -

cdr3_nt: TGTGCCAGCAGCTTACCACTAGCGGGGCGAGAGACCCAGTACTTC
cdr3_aa: CASSLPLAGRETQYF
j_call: TRBJ2-5
v_call: TRBV7-9
cdr3_length: 15
d_call: TRBD2
clone_size: few

cdr3_nt: TGTGCCACCAGCAGCGCAGGGGGCGCAGATACGCAGTATTTT
cdr3_aa: CATSSAGGADTQYF
j_call: TRBJ2-3
v_call: TRBV15
cdr3_length: 14
d_call: TRBD1
clone_size: -

cdr3_nt: TGTGCCATCAGTGAGTCTGACAGGGGATCTTACAATGAGCAGTTCTTC
cdr3_aa: CAISESDRGSYNEQFF
j_call: TRBJ2-1
v_call: TRBV6-1
cdr3_length: 16
d_call: TRBD1
clone_size: -

cdr3_nt: TGTGCCAGTAGTATAGATTCCTTAGGGACAGGGCGAACCTATGGCTACACCTTC
cdr3_aa: CASSIDSLGTGRTYGYTF
j_call: TRBJ1-2
v_call: TRBV19
cdr3_length: 18
d_call: TRBD1
clone_size: -

cdr3_nt: TGTGCCAGCAGCCCGGGACAGAACACCGGGGAGCTGTTTTTT
cdr3_aa: CASSPGQNTGELFF
j_call: TRBJ2-2
v_call: TRBV11-1
cdr3_length: 14
d_call: -
clone_size: -